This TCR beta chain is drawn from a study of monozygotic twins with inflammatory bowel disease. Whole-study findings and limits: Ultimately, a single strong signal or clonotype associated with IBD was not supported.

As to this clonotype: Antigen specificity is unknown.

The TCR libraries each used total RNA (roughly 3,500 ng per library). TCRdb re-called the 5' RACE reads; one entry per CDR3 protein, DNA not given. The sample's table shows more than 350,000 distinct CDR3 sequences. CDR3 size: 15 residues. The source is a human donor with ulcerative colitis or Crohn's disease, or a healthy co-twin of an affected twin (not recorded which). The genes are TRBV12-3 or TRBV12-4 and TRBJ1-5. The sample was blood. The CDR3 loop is CASSKDGHSNQPQHF.